This T cell receptor beta chain was identified in a study of blood T cell repertoires in COVID-19. TCRdb's copy holds only in-frame clones and misses some; the assay was immunoSEQ multiplex PCR. The sample holds 30,000 to 40,000 clones; nearly 80% are singletons and the top ten take roughly 29%. The TCR sequence derives from a man at least 80 years old with acute or convalescent COVID-19. Sequenced material: peripheral blood.

CDR3 in DNA: TGTGCCAGCAGCACCGACAGGGACAATGAGCAGTTCTTC. Its protein is CASSTDRDNEQFF. The gene calls are TRBV2 and TRBJ2-1; 7 bases fit TRBD1. From germline, CDR1 is SNHLY and CDR2 FYNNEI. The CDR3 has 13 residues. V lost 6 bases to trimming and J lost 5 bases; unmatched junction nucleotides: 4.